Below, one TCR beta chain is given with its context. In its sample, this clonotype was seen a few times. Which antigen it targets is not known. There are no base qualities to consult, and no much larger clone falls within one base. The data were produced on an Illumina HiSeq 2500. TCR beta libraries were prepared by quantitative 5'-RACE with molecular barcodes. For the original study's pipeline: A new computational method based on a probabilistic model of VDJ rearrangement was used to identify disease-linked TCR variants. TCRdb reanalyzed the raw reads on its own, using fastp at Q25 for trimming and MiXCR for clone calling, and kept in-frame beta chains. Records with the same CDR3 protein are collapsed into one entry carrying the most frequent genes and DNA. TCRdb, not the original authors, processed these V and J calls. Here the sample has 750,000 to 850,000 distinct CDR3 sequences; about 10% occur a single time. Jointly, the top ten make up 0.51% of the sample.

This entry comes from a study of CD8 T cells in ankylosing spondylitis (TCRdb year 2017). As for the study more broadly: The study profiled T cell receptor beta repertoires in healthy donors and ankylosing spondylitis patients to find disease-linked TCR variants. The whole study cohort included 108 healthy donors and around 24 ankylosing spondylitis patients. Peripheral blood samples were taken, and synovial fluid was additionally collected from ankylosing spondylitis patients. Overall study outcomes, separate from this receptor: Some TCR beta motif variants had previously been reported in synovial fluid and blood of reactive arthritis patients, which suggested common disease-initiation mechanisms. Significant enrichment of the disease-linked clones was reported in matched synovial fluid samples from ankylosing spondylitis patients. A TCR beta motif of seven or eight highly homologous amino acid variants appeared characteristic of blood from ankylosing spondylitis patients. In peripheral blood, the disease-linked clones were found at relatively low frequencies and had a CD8+ phenotype.

V loses 10 bases of germline sequence and J loses 11 bases, and the interval between the two ends is 20 bases. The CDR3 contains 12 residues, cysteine and phenylalanine counted. Just CDR3 DNA is preserved here, 36 bases in frame from base 1. The germline V gene provides CDR1 MRHNA and CDR2 SNTAGT. Recombination joined TRBV6-4 with TRBJ1-1; TRBD1 is possibly the D segment (6 matching bases). The source material was blood, either unsorted or a sorted T cell fraction (not recorded which). The sequence was collected from a male donor with ankylosing spondylitis. In nucleotide form, the sequence is TGTGCCACCGGATGGGGGCCCAGACCGGCTTTCTTT. Translated, it reads CATGWGPRPAFF.